Listed below are T cell receptor beta chains from one sample, sequenced in a study of metastatic and nonmetastatic thyroid tumors. TCRdb reanalyzed the PCR reads via MiXCR. Altogether some 84,000 clones are present, approximately 9% being singletons, with the ten largest covering 8.8%. The sample consisted of blood. The receptors originated from a female donor with papillary thyroid cancer or a benign thyroid nodule (not recorded which). Some clones in this sample may be carry-over from other donors' samples. The conserved cysteine and the conserved F or W are not part of the CDR3 here. Some rows mark clone size as missing; the rest say once, few, many or name a class of expanded clone.

TRBV6-4 | many | ASSDSISDTQY
TRBV6-1 | many | ASSKGRNYGYT
TRBV12-3/TRBV12-4 | many | ASSSRDRIDYT
TRBV6-1 | many | ASSKAGGDTDTQY
TRBV6-1 | medium-sized | ASSGGTGTVTYNEQF
TRBV3-1 | many | ASSQDIRIRTDTQY
TRBV30 | . | AWSRGNEQF
TRBV6-1 | many | ASSHTRELF
TRBV5-1 | many | ASSVQGPDSGNTIY
TRBV3-1 | many | ASSQEAEIYGYT
TRBV30 | many | ARPGDGELF
TRBV7-3 | . | ASSRMASGRQETQY
TRBV5-1 | many | ASSRVQETQY
TRBV24-1 | . | ATVGGTGNTIY
TRBV12-3/TRBV12-4 | many | ASSLALGGADETDTQY
TRBV7-3 | many | ASSVTAGGQYEQY
TRBV30 | many | AWSRTSEPYEQY